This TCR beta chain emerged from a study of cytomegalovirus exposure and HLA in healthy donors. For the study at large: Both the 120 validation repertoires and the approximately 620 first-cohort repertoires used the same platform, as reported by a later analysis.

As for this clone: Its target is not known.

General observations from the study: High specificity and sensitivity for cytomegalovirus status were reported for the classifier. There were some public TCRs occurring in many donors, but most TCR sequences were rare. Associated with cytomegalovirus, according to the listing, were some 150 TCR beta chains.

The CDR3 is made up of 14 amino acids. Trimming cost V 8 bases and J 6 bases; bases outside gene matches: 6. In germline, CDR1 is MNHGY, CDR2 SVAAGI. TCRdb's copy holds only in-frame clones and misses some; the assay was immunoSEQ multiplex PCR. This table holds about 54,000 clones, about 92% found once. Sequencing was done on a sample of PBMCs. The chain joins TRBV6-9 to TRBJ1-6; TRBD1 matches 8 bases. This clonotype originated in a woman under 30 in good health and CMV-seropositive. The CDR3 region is CASGGTGPNSPLHF. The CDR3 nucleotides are TGTGCCAGCGGTGGGACAGGTCCTAATTCACCCCTCCACTTT.